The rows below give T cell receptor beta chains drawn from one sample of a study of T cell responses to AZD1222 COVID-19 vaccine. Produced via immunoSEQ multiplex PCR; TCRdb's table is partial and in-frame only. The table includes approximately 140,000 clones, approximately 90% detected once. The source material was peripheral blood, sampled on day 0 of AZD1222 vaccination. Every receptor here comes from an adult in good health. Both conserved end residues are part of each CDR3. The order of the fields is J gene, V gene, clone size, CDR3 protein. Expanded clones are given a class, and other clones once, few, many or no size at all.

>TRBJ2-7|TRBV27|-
CASSLGPRRQTYEQYF
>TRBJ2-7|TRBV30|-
CAWKLAGGGEQYF
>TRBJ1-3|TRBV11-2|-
CASSPAGIGNTIYF
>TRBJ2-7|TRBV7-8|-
CASSLRQGISYEQYF
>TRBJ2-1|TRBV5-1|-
CASSPGLAGGPDNNEQFF
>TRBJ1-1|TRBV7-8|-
CASSTREGDPEAFF
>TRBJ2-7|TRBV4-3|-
CASSPGQGRYEQYF
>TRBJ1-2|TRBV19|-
CASRLTGDNYGYTF
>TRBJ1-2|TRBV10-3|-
CAITQQGGWGYTF
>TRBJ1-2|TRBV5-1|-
CASTPVPNYGYTF
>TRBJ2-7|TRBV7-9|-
CASSLNTLGTNHEQYF
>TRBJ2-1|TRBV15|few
CATGEVTWGTYNEQFF
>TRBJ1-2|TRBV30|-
CAWFGNYGYTF
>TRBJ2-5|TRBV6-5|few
CASVGREETQYF
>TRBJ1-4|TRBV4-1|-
CASSPRDDGGATNEKLFF
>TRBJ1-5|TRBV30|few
CAWSAGPTGRGNQPQHF
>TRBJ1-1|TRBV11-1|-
CASSPEGPGKAFF
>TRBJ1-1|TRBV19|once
CASSSERTGFAEAFF
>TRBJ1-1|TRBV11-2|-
CASSPARGAAEAFF
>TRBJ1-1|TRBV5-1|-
CASSLAVGPNTEAFF
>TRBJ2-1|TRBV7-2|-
CASSKRGVSEQFF
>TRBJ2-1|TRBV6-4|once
CASSEKRGGYNEQFF
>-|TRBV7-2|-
CASSPLTATSGGLKYEQYF
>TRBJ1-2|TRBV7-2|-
CASSFSPDRGFGYTF
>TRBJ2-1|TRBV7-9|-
CASSPLASGVYNEQFF
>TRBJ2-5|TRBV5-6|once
CASSMPGIQQETQYF
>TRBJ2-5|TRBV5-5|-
CASSLVSFRGAPETQYF
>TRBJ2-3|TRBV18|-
CASSPPQNTDTQYF
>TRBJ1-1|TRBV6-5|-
CASSYSSHENTEAFF
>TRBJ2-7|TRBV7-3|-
CASSLTAGLTYEQYF
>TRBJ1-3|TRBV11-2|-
CASSLDHGGGNTIYF
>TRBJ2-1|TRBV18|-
CASSPAGGPGGNEQFF
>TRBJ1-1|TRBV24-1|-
CATSDPGTGGTEAFF
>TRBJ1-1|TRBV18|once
CASSNTHRTGSLNTEAFF
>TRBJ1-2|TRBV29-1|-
CSVGTGLDYGYTF
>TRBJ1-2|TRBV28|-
CASNWGQGHYGYTF
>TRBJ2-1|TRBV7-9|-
CASSPGLAGGREGNEQFF
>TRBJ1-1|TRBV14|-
CASSPSMNTEAFF
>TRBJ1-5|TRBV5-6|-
CASSNRQGVESNQPQHF
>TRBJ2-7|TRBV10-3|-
CAISGQGAEQYF
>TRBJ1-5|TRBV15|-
CATSRRRQPNQPQHF
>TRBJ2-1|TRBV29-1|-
CSVGRATYNEQFF
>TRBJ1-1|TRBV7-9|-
CASSLGPSATEAFF
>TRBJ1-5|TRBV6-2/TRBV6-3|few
CASSGSTGMKNQPQHF
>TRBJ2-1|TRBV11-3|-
CASSPGLAGVRNEQFF
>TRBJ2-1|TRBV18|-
CASSPLYQGLAGGSYNEQFF
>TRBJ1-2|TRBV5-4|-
CASSWGGNYGYTF
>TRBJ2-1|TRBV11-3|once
CASSLATYNEQFF
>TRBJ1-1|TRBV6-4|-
CASSASRGTEAFF
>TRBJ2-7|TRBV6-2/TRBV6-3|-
CASSYSAGSGEQYF
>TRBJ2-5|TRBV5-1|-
CASSWIATWVGQETQYF
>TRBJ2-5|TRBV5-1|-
CASSLAGTGGQETQYF